The clone carrying this T cell receptor (beta chain) was counted a few times. As yet, its antigen is unknown. This record comes from a study of response to subunit inactivated influenza vaccine. The germline gives CDR1 SGHKS, CDR2 YYEKEE (reference sequence). V was cut by 5 bases and J by 4 bases, with 15 bases left in between. CDR3 length equals 14 residues. MiXCR, run by TCRdb on the RT-PCR reads, gives a single entry per CDR3 protein. The table has over 750,000 distinct CDR3 sequences, roughly 20% seen once. Study conclusions and caveats: Seasonal influenza vaccination, on each occasion, was suggested by the authors to recruit few new T cells.

This chain uses TRBV5-5 with TRBJ2-5, with a possible D match to TRBD2 (5 bases). The specimen comprised PBMCs from blood, sampled around 5 days after vaccination. This clonotype was sampled from a man over 45 who received an inactivated influenza vaccine. Here the CDR3 DNA reads TGTGCCAGCAGTTACCTCACTAGGCGAGAGACCCAGTACTTC. Translating gives CASSYLTRRETQYF.